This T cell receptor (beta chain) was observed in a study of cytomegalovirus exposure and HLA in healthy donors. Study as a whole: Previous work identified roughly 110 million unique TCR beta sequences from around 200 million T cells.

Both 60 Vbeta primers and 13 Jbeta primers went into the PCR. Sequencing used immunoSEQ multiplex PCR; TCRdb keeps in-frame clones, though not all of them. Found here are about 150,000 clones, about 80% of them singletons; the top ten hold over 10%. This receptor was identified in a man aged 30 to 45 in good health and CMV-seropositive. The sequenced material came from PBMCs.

In nucleotides, the CDR3 is TGTGCCAGCAGCTTGAAATTCATTAGCTCGGGAGGAAGGGAGACCCAGTACTTC. Protein product: CASSLKFISSGGRETQYF. This chain joins TRBV5-4 and TRBJ2-5; 7 bases are shared with TRBD2. Trimming removed 1 base from V and 5 bases from J; junction bases left unmatched: 17. The germline V gene encodes CDR1 SGHNT and CDR2 YYREEE (reference sequence). This CDR3 has 18 residues.